The 7 T cell receptor beta chains below come from one sample, sequenced in a study of shared clonotypes between healthy human individuals. Some clones are missing from TCRdb's copy, which holds only in-frame ones; the method was immunoSEQ multiplex PCR. The profile shows about half a million clones, about 76% of them singletons. The specimen was PBMCs. These TCRs come from a woman between 40 and 55 years old in good health. Some clones in this sample may be carry-over from other donors' samples.

The V call is TRBV7-7, the J call TRBJ2-2; 7 bases match TRBD2. The CDR3 sequence is 14 residues long. Trimming cost V 5 bases and J 6 bases; bases outside gene matches: 6. Germline V gives CDR1 SSHAT, CDR2 FNYEAQ (reference sequence). The CDR3 reads CASSRDSGAGELFF. Written as DNA, the CDR3 is TGTGCCAGCAGCCGAGACAGCGGGGCCGGGGAGCTGTTTTTT.

The genes are TRBV28 and TRBJ1-2; 9 nucleotides agree with TRBD1. The CDR3 length is 15 residues. Germline V lookup: CDR1 MDHEN, CDR2 SYDVKM. Trimming cost V 6 bases and J 1 base; bases outside gene matches: 6. In DNA, the CDR3 is TGTGCCAGCAGGGGGTGGGGACAGGGTAACTATGGCTACACCTTC. Translated: CASRGWGQGNYGYTF.

This rearrangement joins TRBV7-8 to TRBJ1-3; D is ambiguous. There are 16 residues in the CDR3. The V and J ends lost 0 bases and 2 bases respectively, with 11 bases between them. Germline values: CDR1 SGHVS, CDR2 FQNEAQ. This CDR3 is CASSLASPAAGNTIYF. The DNA of the CDR3 is TGTGCCAGCAGCTTAGCGAGCCCGGCCGCTGGAAACACCATATATTTT.

This clone occurred once. This chain links TRBV7-2 with TRBJ2-1; 8 bases are a match to TRBD2. The CDR3 runs 14 residues. J lost 9 bases, V lost 1 base, and 5 bases had no gene match. In germline, CDR1 is SGHTA, CDR2 FQGNSA. CDR3 in amino acids: CASSLGTSKPEQFF. The CDR3 nucleotides are TGTGCCAGCAGCTTAGGGACTAGCAAGCCTGAGCAGTTCTTC.

The gene calls are TRBV6-6 and TRBJ1-3; D call uncertain. Looked up from germline, CDR1 is MNHNY and CDR2 is SVGAGI (reference sequence). The V and J ends lost 6 bases and 2 bases respectively, with 11 bases between them. The CDR3 spans 14 residues. CDR3 protein: CASSRDQAGNTIYF. CDR3 nucleotide sequence: TGTGCCAGCAGCCGGGATCAGGCTGGAAACACCATATATTTT.

The J gene is TRBJ2-2, the V gene TRBV7-9, with D possibly matching TRBD2 (6 bases). This CDR3 region has 16 residues. V gave up 2 bases and J gave up 3 bases, with 13 bases separating them. The germline V gene encodes CDR1 SEHNR and CDR2 FQNEAQ (reference sequence). The CDR3, as DNA: TGTGCCAGCAGCTTACGGAGTCGGGAGCACACCGGGGAGCTGTTTTTT. Protein sequence: CASSLRSREHTGELFF.

The chain has TRBV28 and TRBJ1-1; the match to TRBD1 covers 8 bases. CDR3 size: 17 residues. CDR1 is MDHEN and CDR2 is SYDVKM in the germline V gene. V was pared by 6 bases and J by 5 bases, with 17 bases of the junction left unmatched. Here the CDR3 reads CASRRQGAAERGTEAFF. For the CDR3, the DNA is TGTGCCAGCAGGAGGCAGGGGGCCGCGGAACGAGGGACTGAAGCTTTCTTT.